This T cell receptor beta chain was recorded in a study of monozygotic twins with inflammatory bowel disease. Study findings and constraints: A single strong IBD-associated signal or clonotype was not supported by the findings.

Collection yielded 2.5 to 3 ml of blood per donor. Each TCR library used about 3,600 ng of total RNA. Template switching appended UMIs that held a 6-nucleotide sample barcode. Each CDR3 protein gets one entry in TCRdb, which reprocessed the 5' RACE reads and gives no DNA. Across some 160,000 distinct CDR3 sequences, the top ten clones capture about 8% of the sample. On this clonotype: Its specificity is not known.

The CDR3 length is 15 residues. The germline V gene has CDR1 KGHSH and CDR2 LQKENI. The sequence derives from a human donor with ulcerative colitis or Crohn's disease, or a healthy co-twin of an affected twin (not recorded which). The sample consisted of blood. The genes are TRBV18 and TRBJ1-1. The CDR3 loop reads CASSPSLVVGTEAFF.